Presented here are 9 T cell receptor beta chains from one specimen sequenced in a study of Tregs in tolerant kidney transplant recipients. The table came from immunoSEQ multiplex PCR; TCRdb's copy has only in-frame clones and leaves some out. Seen in this sample are 5,800 or so clones; the ten most common clones hold 5.5% to 6.5%. Related graft donors supplied nonmyeloablative bone marrow transplants, and mixed chimerism was transient. The sequences come from CD4+ T cells from blood (PBMCs), collected 6 months after the transplant. These receptors all come from a human patient who received a combined kidney and bone marrow transplant. Some T cells may be transferred from the graft donor.

As to this clone: The sequence runs out 3 residues before the end of the CDR3; the remainder is reconstructed from the germline J gene. The gene calls are TRBV28 and TRBJ2-1; 15 bases align to TRBD2. Germline lookup yields CDR1 MDHEN and CDR2 SYDVKM. After removal of 8 bases from V and 5 bases from J, the junction contained 1 base not matched to a gene. The CDR3 loop spans 14 amino acids. This CDR3 reads CASGLAGGDNEQFF. The part of the CDR3 DNA that was read is TGTGCCAGCGGACTAGCGGGGGGGGACAATGAG.

With regard to this clone: The read comes to an end 3 residues before the CDR3 does, leaving the germline J gene to fill in the end. The V call is TRBV18, the J call TRBJ2-5, with 8 bases fitting TRBD1. V trimming: 4 bases; J trimming: 2 bases; junction bases outside the gene matches: 0. This CDR3 spans 13 amino acids. Germline lookup yields CDR1 KGHSH and CDR2 LQKENI. The sequenced CDR3 bases are TGTGCCAGCTCACGGGACAGGCAAGAGACC. This encodes CASSRDRQET. The full-length CDR3 reads as CASSRDRQETQYF.

Notes on this clone: The CDR3 extends 3 residues past the end of the read, so its final part is completed from the germline J gene. The chain uses TRBV18 and TRBJ2-3; 14 bases align to TRBD2. Germline V gene sequence: CDR1 KGHSH, CDR2 LQKENI. Losses at the gene ends were 6 bases for V and 4 bases for J; bases not matched to a gene: 6. This CDR3 contains 16 residues. The CDR3 bases that were read are TGTGCCAGCTCGCGGACTAGCGGGAGGTTGGCAGATACG. Encoded protein: CASSRTSGRLADT. The CDR3 in full is CASSRTSGRLADTQYF.

Turning to this clone: The observed sequence ends 3 residues before the CDR3 terminus, with the missing tail filled in from the germline J gene. The chain combines TRBV24-1 with TRBJ2-3; D is perhaps TRBD1 (5 bases). The CDR3 spans 14 residues. CDR1 KGHDR and CDR2 SFDVKD come from the germline V gene. Trimming stripped 8 bases from V and 0 bases from J, with 11 bases between. The DNA read from the CDR3 is TGTGCCACCACTACAGGAGATAGCACAGATACG. Translating it yields CATTTGDSTDT. The complete CDR3 reads CATTTGDSTDTQYF.

Concerning this clone itself: The CDR3 extends 3 residues past the end of the read, so its final part is completed from the germline J gene. The genes are TRBV20-1 and TRBJ2-1; 12 positions match TRBD2. The length of the CDR3 is 15 residues. The germline gives CDR1 DFQATT, CDR2 SNEGSKA (reference sequence). The part of the CDR3 DNA that was read is TGCAGCTCAGGACTAGCGGGATACGACTACAATGAG. Encoded protein: CSSGLAGYDYNE. The whole CDR3 region reads CSSGLAGYDYNEQFF.

As concerns this clone: The sequenced fragment ends 3 residues before the CDR3 boundary, so the rest is inferred from the germline J gene. V gene TRBV19 combines with J gene TRBJ2-1; TRBD2 agrees at 11 bases. This CDR3 has 20 amino acids. CDR1 and CDR2 (germline): LNHDA, SQIVND (reference sequence). With 6 bases clipped from V and 4 bases from J, the junction kept 20 bases outside the gene matches. CDR3: CASSTQGQIGLAGGYNEQFF. CDR3 DNA (partial): TGTGCCAGTAGCACCCAGGGACAGATCGGGCTAGCGGGAGGATACAATGAG.

Comments on this clone: The read finishes 3 residues shy of the CDR3 end, and the germline J gene is used to complete it. The chain couples TRBV6-2 or TRBV6-3 to TRBJ2-3; D may be TRBD1 (5 bases). CDR1 and CDR2 from the germline V gene are MNHEY and SVGEGT. The CDR3 has 16 residues. With 7 bases removed from V and 4 bases from J, the gap between germline ends came to 21 bases. The CDR3: CASTPTRARWADTQYF. The CDR3 DNA, read in part, is TGTGCCAGCACCCCAACCAGGGCGAGATGGGCAGATACG.

Turning to this clone: From the germline J gene comes the end of the CDR3, since the read stops 3 residues before it. V is TRBV4-1 and J is TRBJ2-1; 11 bases agree with TRBD2. V lost 0 bases to trimming and J lost 8 bases; unmatched junction nucleotides: 6. This CDR3 contains 16 residues. In germline, CDR1 is MGHRA, CDR2 YSYEKL. The covered CDR3 bases are TGCGCCAGCAGCCAAGAACTAGCGGGAGTTCTCTATGAG. The encoded protein is CASSQELAGVLYE. The full-length CDR3 reads as CASSQELAGVLYEQFF.

Its frequency marks this clone as medium-sized. The read ends 3 residues before the CDR3 terminus; that terminus is restored from the germline J gene. The chain couples TRBV6-1 to TRBJ1-2; no clear D gene. V was shortened by 3 bases and J by 2 bases, with 4 bases between the two germline ends. The germline V gene has CDR1 MNHNS and CDR2 SASEGT. The CDR3 has 12 residues. CDR3 DNA (partial): TGTGCCAGCAGTGACAGGAACTATGGC. Translating it yields CASSDRNYG. In full, the CDR3 is CASSDRNYGYTF.